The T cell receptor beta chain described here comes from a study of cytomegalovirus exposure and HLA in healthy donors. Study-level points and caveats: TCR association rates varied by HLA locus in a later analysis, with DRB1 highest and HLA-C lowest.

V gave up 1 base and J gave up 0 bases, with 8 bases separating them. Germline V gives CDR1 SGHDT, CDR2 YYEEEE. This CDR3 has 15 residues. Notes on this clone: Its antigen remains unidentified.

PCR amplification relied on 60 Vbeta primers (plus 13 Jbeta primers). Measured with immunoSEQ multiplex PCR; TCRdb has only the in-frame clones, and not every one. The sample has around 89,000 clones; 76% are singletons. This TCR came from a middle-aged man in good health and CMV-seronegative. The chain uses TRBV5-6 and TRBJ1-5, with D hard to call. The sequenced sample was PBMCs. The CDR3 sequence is CASSLTAYSNQPQHF. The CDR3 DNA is TGTGCCAGCAGCTTGACAGCTTATAGCAATCAGCCCCAGCATTTT.